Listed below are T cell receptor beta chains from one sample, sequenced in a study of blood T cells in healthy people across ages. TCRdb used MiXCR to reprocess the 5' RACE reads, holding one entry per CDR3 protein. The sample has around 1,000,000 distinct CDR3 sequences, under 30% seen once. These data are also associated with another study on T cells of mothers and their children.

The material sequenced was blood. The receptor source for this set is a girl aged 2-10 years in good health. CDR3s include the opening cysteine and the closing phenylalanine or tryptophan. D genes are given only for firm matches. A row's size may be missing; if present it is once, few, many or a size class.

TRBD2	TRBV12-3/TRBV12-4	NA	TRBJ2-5	TGTGCCAGCATCGAAAGCGGGAGGGAAGAGACCCAGTACTTC	CASIESGREETQYF
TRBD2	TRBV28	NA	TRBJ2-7	TGTGCCGGCAGCTACGAGCCCCTAGCGGGAGATTACTACGAGCAGTACTTC	CAGSYEPLAGDYYEQYF
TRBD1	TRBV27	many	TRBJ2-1	TGTGCCAGCAGTTCACAGGGGGTTGAGCAGTTCTTC	CASSSQGVEQFF
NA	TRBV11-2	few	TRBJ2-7	TGTGCCAGCAGCTTACGGAGTTTCCCCTACGAGCAGTACTTC	CASSLRSFPYEQYF
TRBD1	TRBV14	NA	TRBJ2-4	TGTGCCAGCAGCCACGGACAGGGAGCCAAAAACATTCAGTACTTC	CASSHGQGAKNIQYF
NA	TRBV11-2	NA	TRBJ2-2	TGTGCCAGCAGCATGTGGGAGCAGTCCGGGGAGCTGTTTTTT	CASSMWEQSGELFF
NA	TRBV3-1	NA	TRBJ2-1	TGTGCCAGCGAGGGGCTAAACCGAATCAATGAGCAGTTCTTC	CASEGLNRINEQFF
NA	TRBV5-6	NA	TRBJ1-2	TGTGCCAGCCAACCTGGACTCAACTATGGCTACACCTTC	CASQPGLNYGYTF
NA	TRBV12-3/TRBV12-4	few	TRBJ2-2	TGTGCCAGCAGGGATCAGAACACCGGGGAGCTGTTTTTT	CASRDQNTGELFF
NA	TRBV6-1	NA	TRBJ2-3	TGTGCCAGCAGTGACAGCCTTGGGTCCACAGATACGCAGTATTTT	CASSDSLGSTDTQYF
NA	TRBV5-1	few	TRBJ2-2	TGCGCCAGCAGCTTGTCGCCCAGCCGAGGGGACACCGGGGAGCTGTTTTTT	CASSLSPSRGDTGELFF
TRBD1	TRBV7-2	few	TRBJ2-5	TGTGCCAGCAGCTTACTAAGGACAGGGAAAGAGACCCAGTACTTC	CASSLLRTGKETQYF
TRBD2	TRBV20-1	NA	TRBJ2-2	TGCAGTGCTAGAGTAGTACTAGCGGGAGACACCGGGGAGCTGTTTTTT	CSARVVLAGDTGELFF
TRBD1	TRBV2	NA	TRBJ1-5	TGTGCCAGCATTGGGACAGAAAATCAGCCCCAGCATTTT	CASIGTENQPQHF
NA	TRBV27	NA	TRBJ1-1	TGTGCCAGCAGTTTATTTGGGGGAGGCACTGAAGCTTTCTTT	CASSLFGGGTEAFF
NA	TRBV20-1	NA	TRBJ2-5	TGCAGTGCCCACCCGCCCGTAGGGGGGCGGGAGACCCAGTACTTC	CSAHPPVGGRETQYF
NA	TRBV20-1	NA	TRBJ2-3	TGCAGTGCTTTTCCCCAAGTTGCGTGGGACACAGATACGCAGTATTTT	CSAFPQVAWDTDTQYF
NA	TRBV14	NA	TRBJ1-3	TGTGCCAGCAGCCAAGACGAGTCGGGCGGAAACACCATATATTTT	CASSQDESGGNTIYF
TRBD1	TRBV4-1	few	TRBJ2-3	TGCACCAGCAGCCAAGAAGCGGGGGATCCGACCGGGACAGGGGTTTATGGCACAGATACGCAGTATTTT	CTSSQEAGDPTGTGVYGTDTQYF
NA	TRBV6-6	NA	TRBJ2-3	TGTGCCAGCAGTTATGACGCCTACACAGATACGCAGTATTTT	CASSYDAYTDTQYF
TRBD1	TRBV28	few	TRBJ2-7	TGTGCCAGCAGCACAGGGGGGACATCCTACGAGCAGTACTTC	CASSTGGTSYEQYF
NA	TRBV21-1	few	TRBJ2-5	TGTGCCAGCAGCAAAGGGCCCTCGGGAGGGCGCCAAGAGACCCAGTACTTC	CASSKGPSGGRQETQYF
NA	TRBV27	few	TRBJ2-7	TGTACCAGCAGTTTCGCCAACCCTTACCACTACGAGCAGTACTTC	CTSSFANPYHYEQYF